The clone carrying this TCR beta chain turned up a few times. The sample is drawn from a study of blood T cells in healthy people across ages. Then a second PCR, running roughly 6 to 12 cycles, was carried out with a sample-barcoded 5' primer and a J-beta primer mix. TCRdb re-called the 5' RACE reads through MiXCR, storing one row per CDR3 protein. The sample yields roughly 730,000 distinct CDR3 sequences, 45% to 70% seen once. The CDR3 runs to 14 residues. CDR1 is SQVTM, CDR2 ANQGSEA, per germline. Trimming took 5 bases from V and 0 from J, leaving 8 bases between them. The sequencing input was blood. The receptor was isolated from a man aged 35 to 55 in good health. J is TRBJ2-6 and V is TRBV29-1; D is uncertain. CDR3 coding DNA: TGCAGCGTTCAACAGAGCTCTGGGGCCAACGTCCTGACTTTC. Protein: CSVQQSSGANVLTF. Full variable domain (outside the CDR3, taken from reference TRBV29-1 and TRBJ2-6): SAVISQKPSRDICQRGTSLTIQCQVDSQVTMMFWYRQQPGQSLTLIATANQGSEATYESGFVIDKFPISRPNLTFSTLTVSNMSPEDSSIYLCSVQQSSGANVLTFGAGSRLTVL.